This T cell receptor (beta chain) was recorded in a study of CD8 T cells in Susac syndrome. Study outcomes and limitations: The study's TCR sequencing and HLA analysis covered a relatively small number of individuals, and the study acknowledged this.

Reverse transcription of about 0.45 to 1 ug RNA was carried out with random hexamers. An immunoSEQ multiplex PCR generated amplified TCR beta CDR3 products spanning 54 Vbeta and 13 Jbeta. TCRdb recomputed calls from the immunoSEQ multiplex PCR reads with MiXCR, one row per CDR3 protein. The sample has 110,000 to 150,000 distinct CDR3 sequences, 95% seen once; the top ten hold about 0.08%. In blood CD8+ and CD4+ T cells, TCR beta underwent sequencing. The TEMRA cells underwent FACS enrichment, while the CD8+ and CD4+ T cells underwent negative isolation. The junction had 4 bases not matched to a gene; V was cut back by 5 bases and J by 4 bases. Germline lookup yields CDR1 SQVTM and CDR2 ANQGSEA. The CDR3 has 13 residues. Concerning this clonotype: What it recognizes is unknown.

The sample was CD4+ T cells from PBMCs. The TCR sequence derives from a human donor with Susac syndrome. The J gene is TRBJ2-1, the V gene TRBV29-1; 8 positions agree with TRBD1. The CDR3 protein is CSVQGAPYNEQFF. CDR3 sequence (DNA): TGCAGCGTTCAGGGGGCCCCATACAATGAGCAGTTCTTC.